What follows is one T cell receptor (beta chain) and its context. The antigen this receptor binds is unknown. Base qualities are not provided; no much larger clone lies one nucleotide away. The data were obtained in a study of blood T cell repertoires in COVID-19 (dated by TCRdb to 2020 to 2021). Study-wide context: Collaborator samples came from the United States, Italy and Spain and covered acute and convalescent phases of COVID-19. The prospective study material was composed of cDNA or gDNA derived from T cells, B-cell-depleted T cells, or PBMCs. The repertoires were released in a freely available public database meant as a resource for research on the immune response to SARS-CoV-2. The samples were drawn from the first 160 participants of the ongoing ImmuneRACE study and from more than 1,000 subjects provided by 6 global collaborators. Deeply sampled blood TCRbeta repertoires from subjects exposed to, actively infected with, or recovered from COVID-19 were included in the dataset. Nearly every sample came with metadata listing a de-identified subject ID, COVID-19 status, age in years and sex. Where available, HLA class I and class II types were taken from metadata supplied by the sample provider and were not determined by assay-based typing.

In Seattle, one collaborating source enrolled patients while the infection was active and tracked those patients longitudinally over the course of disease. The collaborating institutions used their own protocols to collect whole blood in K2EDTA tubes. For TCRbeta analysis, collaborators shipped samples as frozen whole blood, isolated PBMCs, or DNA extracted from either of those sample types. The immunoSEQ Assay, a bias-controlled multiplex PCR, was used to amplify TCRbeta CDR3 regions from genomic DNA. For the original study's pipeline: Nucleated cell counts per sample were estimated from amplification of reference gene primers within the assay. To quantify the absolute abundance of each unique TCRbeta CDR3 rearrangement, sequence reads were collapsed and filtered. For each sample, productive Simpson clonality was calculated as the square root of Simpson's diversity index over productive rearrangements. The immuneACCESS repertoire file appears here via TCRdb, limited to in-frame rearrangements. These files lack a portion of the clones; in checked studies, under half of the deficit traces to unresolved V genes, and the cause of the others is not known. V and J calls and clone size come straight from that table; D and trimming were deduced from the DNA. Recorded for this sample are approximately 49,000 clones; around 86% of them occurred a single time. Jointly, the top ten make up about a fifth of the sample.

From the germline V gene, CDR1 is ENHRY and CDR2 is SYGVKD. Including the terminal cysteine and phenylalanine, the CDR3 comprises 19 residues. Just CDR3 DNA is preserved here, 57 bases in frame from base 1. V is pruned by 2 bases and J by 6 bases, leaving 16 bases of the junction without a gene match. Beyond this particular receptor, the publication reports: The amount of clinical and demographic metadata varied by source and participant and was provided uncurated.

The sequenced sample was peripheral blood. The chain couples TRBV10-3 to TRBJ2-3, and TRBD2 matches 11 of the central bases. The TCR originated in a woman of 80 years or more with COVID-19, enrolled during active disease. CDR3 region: CAISEPDLAGGPWSDTQYF. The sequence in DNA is TGTGCCATCAGTGAGCCCGACTTAGCGGGAGGGCCCTGGTCGGATACGCAGTATTTT.